This TCR beta chain derives from a study of blood T cell repertoires in COVID-19. Study-level background: Some COVID-19 samples were acute and others convalescent; all came from the United States, Italy and Spain. T cells, B-cell-depleted T cells, or PBMCs supplied cDNA or gDNA.

The V end was cut by 0 bases, the J end by 3 bases, with 11 bases between. CDR3 length equals 15 residues. Germline CDR1 MNHEY, CDR2 SMNVEV (reference sequence). Per the original methods: Nucleated cell counts were estimated from reference gene primer amplification. Assay: immunoSEQ multiplex PCR; the TCRdb copy retains only in-frame clones and omits some. V and J calls plus clone size are reproduced from that table; the DNA served to infer D and trimming. The table records approximately 230,000 clones, roughly 84% of them present only once. The chain combines TRBV27 with TRBJ1-2; TRBD1 is a possible D gene (6 bases). The specimen was peripheral blood. The sequence was obtained from a woman in her forties who had recovered from COVID-19. This CDR3 is CASSLSTGFDYGYTF. The CDR3 nucleotides are TGTGCCAGCAGTTTATCCACAGGGTTCGACTATGGCTACACCTTC.